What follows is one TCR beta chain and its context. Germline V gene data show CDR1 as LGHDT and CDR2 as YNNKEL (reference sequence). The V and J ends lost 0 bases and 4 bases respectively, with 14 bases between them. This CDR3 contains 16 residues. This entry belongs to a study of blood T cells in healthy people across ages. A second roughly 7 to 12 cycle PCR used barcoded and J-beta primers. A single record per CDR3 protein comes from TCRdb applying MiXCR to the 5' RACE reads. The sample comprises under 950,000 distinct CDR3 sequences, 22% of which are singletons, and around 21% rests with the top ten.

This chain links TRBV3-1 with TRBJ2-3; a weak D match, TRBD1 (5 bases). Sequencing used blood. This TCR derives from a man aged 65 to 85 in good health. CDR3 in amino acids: CASSQDIAGIADTQYF. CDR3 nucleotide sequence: TGTGCCAGCAGCCAAGATATAGCAGGGATCGCAGATACGCAGTATTTT.